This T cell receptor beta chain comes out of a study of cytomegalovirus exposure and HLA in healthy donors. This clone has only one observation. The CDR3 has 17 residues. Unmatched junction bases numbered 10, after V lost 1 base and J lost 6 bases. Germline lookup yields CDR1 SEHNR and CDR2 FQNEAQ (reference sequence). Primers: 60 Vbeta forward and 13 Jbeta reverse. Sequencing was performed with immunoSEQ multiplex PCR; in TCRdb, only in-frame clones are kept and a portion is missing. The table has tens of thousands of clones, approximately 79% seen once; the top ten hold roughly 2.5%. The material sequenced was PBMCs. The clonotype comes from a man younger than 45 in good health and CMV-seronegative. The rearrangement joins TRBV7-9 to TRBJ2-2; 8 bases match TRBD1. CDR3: CASSLVFGQGVAGELFF. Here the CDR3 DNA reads TGTGCCAGCAGCTTAGTGTTTGGACAGGGCGTTGCCGGGGAGCTGTTTTTT.